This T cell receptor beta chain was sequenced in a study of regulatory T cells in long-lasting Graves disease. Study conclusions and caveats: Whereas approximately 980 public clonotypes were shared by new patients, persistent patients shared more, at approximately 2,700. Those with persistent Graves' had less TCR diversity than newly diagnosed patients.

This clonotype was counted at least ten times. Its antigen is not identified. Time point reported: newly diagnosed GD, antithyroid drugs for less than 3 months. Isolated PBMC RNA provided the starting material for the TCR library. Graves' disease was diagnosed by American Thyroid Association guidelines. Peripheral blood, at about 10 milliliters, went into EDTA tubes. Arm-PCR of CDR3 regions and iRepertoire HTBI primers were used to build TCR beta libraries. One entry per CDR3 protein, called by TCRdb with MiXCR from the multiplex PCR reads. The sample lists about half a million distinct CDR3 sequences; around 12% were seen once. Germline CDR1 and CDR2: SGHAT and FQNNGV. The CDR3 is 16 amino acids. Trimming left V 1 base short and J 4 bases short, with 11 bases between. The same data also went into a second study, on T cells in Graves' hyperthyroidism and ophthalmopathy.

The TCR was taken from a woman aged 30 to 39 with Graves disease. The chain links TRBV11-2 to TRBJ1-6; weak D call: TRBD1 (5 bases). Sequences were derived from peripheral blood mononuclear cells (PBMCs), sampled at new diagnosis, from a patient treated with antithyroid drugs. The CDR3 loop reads CASSLGRWGYNSPLHF. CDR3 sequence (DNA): TGTGCCAGCAGCTTAGGACGTTGGGGGTATAATTCACCCCTCCACTTT.